This T cell receptor beta chain is drawn from a study of control samples from healthy donors and cancer patients. Some clones are missing from TCRdb's copy, which holds only in-frame ones; the method was immunoSEQ multiplex PCR. Here the sample spans some 74,000 clones, under 85% being singletons. The CDR3 runs 14 residues. Germline lookup yields CDR1 SNHLY and CDR2 FYNNEI. Trimming at V came to 6 bases and at J to 3 bases, leaving 5 bases not matched to a gene. The sample consisted of blood. This sequence joins TRBV2 and TRBJ2-7; 10 bases line up with TRBD2. The TCR was taken from a man aged 55-75 years in good health. The CDR3 DNA sequence: TGTGCCAGCAGCCCGGGACTAGCGTACTACGAGCAGTACTTC. This translates into CASSPGLAYYEQYF.